This TCR beta chain stems from a study of OX40 agonist ivuxolimab in advanced cancers. On the study more broadly: One hepatocellular carcinoma and a couple of cutaneous melanoma patients partially responded.

V shed 5 bases and J 6 bases; nucleotides not matched to a gene: 5. The CDR3 runs 14 residues. Germline CDR1 and CDR2: SEHNR and FQNEAQ (reference sequence). This table comes from immunoSEQ multiplex PCR, and its TCRdb copy is limited to in-frame clones, with some not included. The sample has 45,000 to 55,000 clones; about 85% are singletons. Source: CD4+ or CD8+ T cells sorted from blood, taken in a trial of the OX40 agonist ivuxolimab. The chain uses TRBV7-9 and TRBJ2-1; 9 nucleotides line up with TRBD2. This receptor was obtained from an adult with an advanced solid tumor such as melanoma, head and neck, liver or kidney cancer. The CDR3 nucleotides are TGTGCCAGCAGCACTAGCGGGTTCAGCAATGAGCAGTTCTTC. It is translated as CASSTSGFSNEQFF.